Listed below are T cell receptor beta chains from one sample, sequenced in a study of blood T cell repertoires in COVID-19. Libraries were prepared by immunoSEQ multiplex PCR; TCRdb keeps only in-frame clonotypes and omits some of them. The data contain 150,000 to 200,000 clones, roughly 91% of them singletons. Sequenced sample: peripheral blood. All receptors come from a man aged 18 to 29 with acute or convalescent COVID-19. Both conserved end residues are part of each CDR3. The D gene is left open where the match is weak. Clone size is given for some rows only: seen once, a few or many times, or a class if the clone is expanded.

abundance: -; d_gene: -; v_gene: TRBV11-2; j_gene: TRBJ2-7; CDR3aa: CASSFGTQYEQYF; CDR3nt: TGTGCCAGCAGCTTCGGGACACAGTACGAGCAGTACTTC
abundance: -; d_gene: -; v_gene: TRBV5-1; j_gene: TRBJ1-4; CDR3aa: CASSLESGYNEKLFF; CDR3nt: TGCGCCAGCAGCTTGGAGTCGGGTTATAATGAAAAACTGTTTTTT
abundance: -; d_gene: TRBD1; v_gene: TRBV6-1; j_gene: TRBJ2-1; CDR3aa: CASSDGIGTGGQNYYNEQFF; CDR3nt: TGTGCCAGCAGTGATGGTATCGGGACAGGGGGCCAAAATTACTACAATGAGCAGTTCTTC
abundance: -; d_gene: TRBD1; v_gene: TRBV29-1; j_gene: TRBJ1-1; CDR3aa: CSVDRIDVGAFF; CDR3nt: TGCAGCGTGGACAGGATCGATGTCGGGGCTTTCTTT
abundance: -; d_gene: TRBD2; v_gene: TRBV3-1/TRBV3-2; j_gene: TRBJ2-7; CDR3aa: CASSQSSGGPFYEQYF; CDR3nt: TGTGCCAGCAGCCAATCATCGGGAGGGCCTTTCTACGAGCAGTACTTC
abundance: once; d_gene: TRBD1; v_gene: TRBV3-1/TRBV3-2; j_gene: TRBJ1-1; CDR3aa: CASRAGGTEAFF; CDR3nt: TGTGCCAGCAGGGCAGGGGGTACTGAAGCTTTCTTT
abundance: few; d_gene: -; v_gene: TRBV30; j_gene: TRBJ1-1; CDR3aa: CASSTLTQNTEAFF; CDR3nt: TGTGCCTCCTCAACCTTGACTCAGAACACTGAAGCTTTCTTT
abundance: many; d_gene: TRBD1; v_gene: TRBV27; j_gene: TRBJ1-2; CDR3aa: CASSLTGTGGRSYTF; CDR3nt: TGTGCCAGCAGTCTGACCGGGACAGGGGGCCGGAGCTACACCTTC
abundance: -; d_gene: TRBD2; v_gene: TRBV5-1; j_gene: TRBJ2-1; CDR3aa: CASLKTSGRAGEQFF; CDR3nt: TGCGCCAGCCTGAAAACTAGCGGGAGGGCCGGTGAGCAGTTCTTC
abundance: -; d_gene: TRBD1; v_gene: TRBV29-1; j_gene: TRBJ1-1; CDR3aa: CSVLGTANTEAFF; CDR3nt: TGCAGCGTGCTAGGGACAGCGAACACTGAAGCTTTCTTT
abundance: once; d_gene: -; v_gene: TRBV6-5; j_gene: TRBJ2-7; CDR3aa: CASSSPGAYEQYF; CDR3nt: TGTGCCAGCAGTTCTCCGGGGGCCTACGAGCAGTACTTC
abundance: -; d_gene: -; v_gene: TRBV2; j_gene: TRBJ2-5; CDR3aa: CASRVAGPQETQYF; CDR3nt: TGTGCCAGCAGAGTCGCGGGCCCCCAAGAGACCCAGTACTTC
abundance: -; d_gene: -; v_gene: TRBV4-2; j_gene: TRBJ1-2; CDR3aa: CASSQGQVYGYTF; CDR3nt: TGTGCCAGCAGCCAAGGGCAGGTCTATGGCTACACCTTC
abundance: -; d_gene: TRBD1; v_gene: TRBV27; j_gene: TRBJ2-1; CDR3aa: CASKGTGPQQFF; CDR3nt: TGTGCCAGCAAGGGGACAGGCCCTCAGCAGTTCTTC
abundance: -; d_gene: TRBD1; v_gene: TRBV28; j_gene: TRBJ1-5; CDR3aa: CASRGTGVNQPQHF; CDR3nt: TGTGCCAGCAGAGGGACAGGGGTCAATCAGCCCCAGCATTTT
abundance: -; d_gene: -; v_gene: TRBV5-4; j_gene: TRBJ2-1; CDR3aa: CASSRSLNEQFF; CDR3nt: TGTGCCAGCAGCCGTTCCCTCAATGAGCAGTTCTTC
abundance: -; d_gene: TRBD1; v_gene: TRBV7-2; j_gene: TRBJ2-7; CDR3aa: CASSLQTGMSYEQYF; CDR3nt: TGTGCCAGCAGCTTGCAGACAGGGATGTCCTACGAGCAGTACTTC
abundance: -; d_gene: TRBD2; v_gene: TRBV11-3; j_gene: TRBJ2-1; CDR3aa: CASSEGGRDYNEQFF; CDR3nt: TGTGCCAGCAGCGAGGGCGGGAGGGACTACAATGAGCAGTTCTTC
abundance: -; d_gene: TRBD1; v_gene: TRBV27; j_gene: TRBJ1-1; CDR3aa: CASSLNRGGEAFF; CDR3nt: TGTGCCAGCAGTTTGAACAGGGGTGGTGAAGCTTTCTTT
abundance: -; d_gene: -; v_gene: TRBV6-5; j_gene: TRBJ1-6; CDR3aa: CASNGGSSPLHF; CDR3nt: TGTGCCAGCAATGGGGGCAGTTCACCCCTCCACTTT
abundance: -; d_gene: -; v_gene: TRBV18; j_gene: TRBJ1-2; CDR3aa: CASSKEQGVDGYTF; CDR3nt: TGTGCCAGCTCCAAAGAACAGGGAGTCGATGGCTACACCTTC
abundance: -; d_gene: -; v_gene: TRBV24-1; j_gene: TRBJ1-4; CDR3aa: CATNRVFNEKLFF; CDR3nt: TGTGCCACCAACAGGGTCTTTAATGAAAAACTGTTTTTT
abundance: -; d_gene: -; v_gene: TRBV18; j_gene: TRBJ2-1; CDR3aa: CASSPNQGISYNEQFF; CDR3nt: TGTGCCAGCTCACCCAACCAGGGGATCTCCTACAATGAGCAGTTCTTC
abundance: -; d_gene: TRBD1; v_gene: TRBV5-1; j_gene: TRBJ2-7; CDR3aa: CASRQGQGNYEQYF; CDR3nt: TGCGCCAGCAGACAGGGACAGGGCAACTACGAGCAGTACTTC
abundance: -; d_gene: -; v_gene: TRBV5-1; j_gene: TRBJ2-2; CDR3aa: CASRRETNTGELFF; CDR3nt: TGCGCCAGCAGACGCGAAACCAACACCGGGGAGCTGTTTTTT
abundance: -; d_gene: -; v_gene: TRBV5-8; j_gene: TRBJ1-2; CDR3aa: CASSPRSGVGYGYTF; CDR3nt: TGTGCCAGCAGCCCACGGTCAGGGGTGGGCTATGGCTACACCTTC
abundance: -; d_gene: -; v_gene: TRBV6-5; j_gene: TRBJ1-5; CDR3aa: CASSSRARGSNQPQHF; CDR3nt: TGTGCCAGCAGTTCTCGGGCACGGGGTAGCAATCAGCCCCAGCATTTT
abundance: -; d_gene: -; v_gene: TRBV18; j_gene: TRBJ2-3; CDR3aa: CASSPGGGNTQYF; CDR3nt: TGTGCCAGCTCACCCGGGGGAGGAAATACGCAGTATTTT
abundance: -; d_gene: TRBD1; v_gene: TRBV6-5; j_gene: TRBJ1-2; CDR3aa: CASRAAGQGDYGYTF; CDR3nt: TGTGCCAGCAGAGCCGCCGGACAGGGGGACTATGGCTACACCTTC
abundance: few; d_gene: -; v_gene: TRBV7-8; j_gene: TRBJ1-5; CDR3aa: CASSTRVGLNQPQHF; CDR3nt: TGTGCCAGCAGCACCAGGGTCGGTCTGAATCAGCCCCAGCATTTT
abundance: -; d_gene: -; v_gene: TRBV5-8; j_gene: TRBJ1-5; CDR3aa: CASSLTSRNQPQHF; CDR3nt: TGTGCCAGCAGCTTGACGAGCCGTAATCAGCCCCAGCATTTT
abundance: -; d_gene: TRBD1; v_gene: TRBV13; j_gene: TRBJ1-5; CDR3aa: CASSRQGEGVDQPQHF; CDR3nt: TGTGCCAGCAGCCGCCAGGGGGAAGGGGTGGATCAGCCCCAGCATTTT
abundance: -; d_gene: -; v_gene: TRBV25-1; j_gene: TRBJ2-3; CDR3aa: CASTSTRTSTDTQYF; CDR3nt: TGTGCCAGCACCTCTACCAGGACTAGCACAGATACGCAGTATTTT
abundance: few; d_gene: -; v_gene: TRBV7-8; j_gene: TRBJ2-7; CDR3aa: CASSLTSSVMGYEQYF; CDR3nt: TGTGCCAGCAGCTTAACCTCTAGCGTCATGGGGTACGAGCAGTACTTC